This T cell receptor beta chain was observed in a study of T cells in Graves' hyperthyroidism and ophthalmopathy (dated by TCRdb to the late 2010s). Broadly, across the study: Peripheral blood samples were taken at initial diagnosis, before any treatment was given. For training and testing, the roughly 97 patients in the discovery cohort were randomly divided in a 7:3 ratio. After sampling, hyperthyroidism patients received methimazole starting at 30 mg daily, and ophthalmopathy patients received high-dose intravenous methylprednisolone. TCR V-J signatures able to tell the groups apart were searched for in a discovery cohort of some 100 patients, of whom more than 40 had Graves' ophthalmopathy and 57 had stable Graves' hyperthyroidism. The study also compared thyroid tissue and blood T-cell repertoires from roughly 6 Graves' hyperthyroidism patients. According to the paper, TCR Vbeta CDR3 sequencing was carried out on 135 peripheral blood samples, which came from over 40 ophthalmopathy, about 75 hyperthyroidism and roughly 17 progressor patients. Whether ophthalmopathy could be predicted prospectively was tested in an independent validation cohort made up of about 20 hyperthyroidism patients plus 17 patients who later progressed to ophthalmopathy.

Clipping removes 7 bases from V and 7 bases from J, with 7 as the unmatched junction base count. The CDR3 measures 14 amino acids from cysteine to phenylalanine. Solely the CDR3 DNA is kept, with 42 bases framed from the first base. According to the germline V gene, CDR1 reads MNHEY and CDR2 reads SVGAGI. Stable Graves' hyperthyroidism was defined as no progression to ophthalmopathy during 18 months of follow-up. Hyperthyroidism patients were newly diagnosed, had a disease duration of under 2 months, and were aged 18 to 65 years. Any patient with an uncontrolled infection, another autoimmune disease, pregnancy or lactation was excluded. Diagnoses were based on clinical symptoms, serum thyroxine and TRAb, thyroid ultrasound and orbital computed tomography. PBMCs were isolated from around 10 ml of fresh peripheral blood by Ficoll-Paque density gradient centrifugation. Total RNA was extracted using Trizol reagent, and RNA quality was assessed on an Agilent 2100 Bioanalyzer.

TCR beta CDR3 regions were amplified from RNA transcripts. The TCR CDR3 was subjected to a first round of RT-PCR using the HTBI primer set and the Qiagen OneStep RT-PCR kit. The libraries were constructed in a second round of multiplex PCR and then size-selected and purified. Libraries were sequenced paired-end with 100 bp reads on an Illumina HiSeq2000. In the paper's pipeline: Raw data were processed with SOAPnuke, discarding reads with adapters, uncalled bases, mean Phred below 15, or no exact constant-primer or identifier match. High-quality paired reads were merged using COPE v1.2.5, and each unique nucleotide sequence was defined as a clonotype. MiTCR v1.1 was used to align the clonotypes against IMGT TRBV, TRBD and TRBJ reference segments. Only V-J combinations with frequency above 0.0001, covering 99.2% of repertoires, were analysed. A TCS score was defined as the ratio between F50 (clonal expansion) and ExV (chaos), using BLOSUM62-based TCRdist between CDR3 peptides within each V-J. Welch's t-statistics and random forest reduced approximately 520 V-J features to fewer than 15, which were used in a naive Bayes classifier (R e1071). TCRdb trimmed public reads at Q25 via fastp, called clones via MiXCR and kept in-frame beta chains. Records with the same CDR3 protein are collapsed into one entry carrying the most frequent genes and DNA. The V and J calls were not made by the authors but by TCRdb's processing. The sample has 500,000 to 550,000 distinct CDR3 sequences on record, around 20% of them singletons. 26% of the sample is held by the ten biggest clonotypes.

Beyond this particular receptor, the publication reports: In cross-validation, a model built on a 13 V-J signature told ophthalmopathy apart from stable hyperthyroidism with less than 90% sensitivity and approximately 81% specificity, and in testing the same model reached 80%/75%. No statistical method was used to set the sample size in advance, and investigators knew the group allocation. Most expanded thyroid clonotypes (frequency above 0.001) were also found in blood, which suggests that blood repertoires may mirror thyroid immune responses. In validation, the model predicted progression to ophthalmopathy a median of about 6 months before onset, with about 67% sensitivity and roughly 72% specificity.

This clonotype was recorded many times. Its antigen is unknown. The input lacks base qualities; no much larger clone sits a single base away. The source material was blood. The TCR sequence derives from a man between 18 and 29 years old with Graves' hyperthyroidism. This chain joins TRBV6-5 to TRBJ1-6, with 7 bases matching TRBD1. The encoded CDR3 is CASIPPGQNSPLHF. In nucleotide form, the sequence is TGTGCCAGCATTCCCCCGGGACAGAATTCACCCCTCCACTTT.